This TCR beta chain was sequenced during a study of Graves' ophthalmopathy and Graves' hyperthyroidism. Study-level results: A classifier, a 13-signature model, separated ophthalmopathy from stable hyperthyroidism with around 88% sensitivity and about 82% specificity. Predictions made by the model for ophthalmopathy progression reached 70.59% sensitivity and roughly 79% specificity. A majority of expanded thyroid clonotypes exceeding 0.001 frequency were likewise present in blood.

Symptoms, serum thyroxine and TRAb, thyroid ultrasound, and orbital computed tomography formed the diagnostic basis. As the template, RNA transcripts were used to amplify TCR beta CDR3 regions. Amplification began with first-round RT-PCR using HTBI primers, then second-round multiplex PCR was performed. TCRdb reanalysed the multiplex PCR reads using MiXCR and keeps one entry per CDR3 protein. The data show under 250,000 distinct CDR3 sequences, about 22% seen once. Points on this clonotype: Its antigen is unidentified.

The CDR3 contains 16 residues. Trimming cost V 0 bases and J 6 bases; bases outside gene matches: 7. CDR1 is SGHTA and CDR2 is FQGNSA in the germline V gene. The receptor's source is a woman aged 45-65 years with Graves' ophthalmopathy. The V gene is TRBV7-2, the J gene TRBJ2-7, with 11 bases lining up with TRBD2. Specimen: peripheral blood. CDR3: CASSLAGTGLAAEQYF. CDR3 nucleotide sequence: TGTGCCAGCAGCTTAGCAGGAACGGGACTAGCGGCCGAGCAGTACTTC. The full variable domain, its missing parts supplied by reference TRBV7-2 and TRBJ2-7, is GAGVSQSPSNKVTEKGKDVELRCDPISGHTALYWYRQSLGQGLEFLIYFQGNSAPDKSGLPSDRFSAERTGGSVSTLTIQRTQQEDSAVYLCASSLAGTGLAAEQYFGPGTRLTVT.